Shown below are 19 T cell receptor beta chains from a single sample sequenced in a study of T cells in Graves' hyperthyroidism and ophthalmopathy. The source material, RNA transcripts, was used to amplify TCR beta CDR3 regions. The study used the HTBI primer set for a first-round RT-PCR of the TCR CDR3. TCRdb passed the multiplex PCR reads through MiXCR, listing each CDR3 protein once. The data hold around 500,000 distinct CDR3 sequences, with around 14% observed a single time. Sequenced: blood. The source of these receptors is a woman aged 18-29 years with Graves' hyperthyroidism.

Ten or more counts support this clonotype. The rearrangement links TRBV11-2 to TRBJ1-2; TRBD1 might be the D (5 bases). The CDR3 sequence is 13 residues long. CDR1 and CDR2 from the germline V gene are SGHAT and FQNNGV. Trimming took off 4 bases at V and 6 bases at J, with 12 bases between the two ends. CDR3 DNA: TGTGCCAGCAGCTACGCGGGGGGAAATGGCTACACCTTC. Amino acid sequence: CASSYAGGNGYTF. Supplemented by reference TRBV11-2 and TRBJ1-2, the full variable domain reads EAGVAQSPRYKIIEKRQSVAFWCNPISGHATLYWYQQILGQGPKLLIQFQNNGVVDDSQLPKDRFSAERLKGVDSTLKIQPAKLEDSAVYLCASSYAGGNGYTFGSGTRLTVV.

This clonotype appeared many times. This chain links TRBV7-2 with TRBJ2-5, with TRBD2 identical over 12 bases. This CDR3 is built from 15 residues. Germline V gene sequence: CDR1 SGHTA, CDR2 FQGNSA. With 7 bases clipped from V and 5 bases from J, the junction kept 8 bases outside the gene matches. The CDR3 nucleotides are TGTGCCAGCACCACAGGACTAGCGGGGTGGGAGACCCAGTACTTC. Protein product: CASTTGLAGWETQYF.

This clonotype was observed at least ten times. This chain joins TRBV29-1 and TRBJ2-7, with a possible D match to TRBD2 (7 bases). Germline CDR1 and CDR2: SQVTM and ANQGSEA. The CDR3 is made up of 15 amino acids. Trimming cost V 1 base and J 4 bases, with 17 bases left between them. This CDR3 is CSVEAGTGGHYEQYF. In DNA form, the CDR3 reads TGCAGCGTTGAAGCAGGGACGGGGGGCCATTACGAGCAGTACTTC.

This clonotype showed up just a few times. The gene calls are TRBV29-1 and TRBJ1-2, with D hard to call. Germline-derived CDR1 and CDR2 are SQVTM and ANQGSEA. The CDR3 consists of 12 residues. Trimming removed 3 bases at V and 5 bases at J, with 10 bases between. The CDR3 sequence: CSVDNRGYGYTF. As DNA, the CDR3 is TGCAGCGTTGACAACAGAGGATATGGCTACACCTTC.

This chain joins TRBV5-1 and TRBJ2-2; the D gene is possibly TRBD2 (5 bases). This CDR3 contains 16 residues. The germline V and J ends were trimmed by 0 bases and 4 bases, with 13 bases remaining between them. Germline values: CDR1 SGHRS, CDR2 YFSETQ. CDR3 residues: CASSLDLGVLTGELFF. The CDR3, as DNA: TGCGCCAGCAGCTTGGACCTGGGAGTTCTCACCGGGGAGCTGTTTTTT.

This clonotype was counted between two and nine times. CDR3 sequence (DNA): TGTGCCAGTCACAGGGATAGCAATCAGCCCCAGCATTTT. Translation gives CASHRDSNQPQHF. V is TRBV19 and J is TRBJ1-5, with D maybe TRBD1 (6 bases). Germline V gives CDR1 LNHDA, CDR2 SQIVND (reference sequence). Between the trimmed V and J ends, which lost 8 bases and 0 bases, there was a span of 8 bases. The CDR3 has 13 residues.

The sample holds many counts of this clonotype. CDR3 bases: TGTGCCAGCAGCTCCGAACAGGGCGGGTATTCACCCCTCCACTTT. Protein product: CASSSEQGGYSPLHF. The rearrangement joins TRBV11-2 to TRBJ1-6; possible D gene TRBD1, 6 bases. V gave up 4 bases and J gave up 8 bases, with 15 bases separating them. In germline, CDR1 is SGHAT, CDR2 FQNNGV. The CDR3 covers 15 residues.

This clonotype was seen repeatedly, ten times or more. V is TRBV12-5 and J is TRBJ2-6, with D perhaps assigned TRBD1 or TRBD2 (5 bases each). The germline CDR1 and CDR2 sequences are LGHNT and FRNRAP. Trimming took off 5 bases at V and 3 bases at J, with 20 bases between the two ends. The CDR3 is 18 residues long. This chain's CDR3 is CASGPPPGRAGGANVLTF. DNA of the CDR3: TGTGCTAGTGGTCCTCCGCCGGGACGGGCGGGTGGGGCCAACGTCCTGACTTTC.

This clonotype was seen repeatedly, ten times or more. The chain has TRBV13 and TRBJ2-7, with 9 bases identical to TRBD2. V dropped 5 bases and J dropped 2; count of bases not matched to a gene: 13. The CDR3 runs 17 residues. From germline, CDR1 is PRHDT and CDR2 FYEKMQ (reference sequence). The CDR3 region is CASSLWTSDERAYEQYF. For the CDR3, the DNA is TGTGCCAGCAGCCTCTGGACTAGCGATGAAAGGGCCTACGAGCAGTACTTC.

This clonotype was counted at least ten times. The V call is TRBV24-1, the J call TRBJ1-1; perhaps TRBD1 as D (5 bases). Germline V lookup: CDR1 KGHDR, CDR2 SFDVKD. CDR3 length: 14 residues. The V and J ends lost 7 bases and 3 bases respectively, with 14 bases between them. CDR3: CATREGGEYTEAFF. The CDR3 nucleotides are TGTGCCACCAGGGAGGGAGGGGAGTACACTGAAGCTTTCTTT.

V usage is TRBV5-8 and J usage is TRBJ2-7; possible D gene TRBD1, 6 bases. CDR3 length: 14 amino acids. Deletions cut 2 bases from V and 3 bases from J, with 12 bases between. In germline, CDR1 is SGHTS, CDR2 YDEGEE. The CDR3 protein is CASSFEGVVYEQYF. As DNA, the CDR3 is TGTGCCAGCAGCTTCGAGGGGGTAGTCTACGAGCAGTACTTC.

At least ten counts were recorded for this clonotype. The V and J genes are TRBV7-9 and TRBJ2-1, with a possible D match to TRBD2 (6 bases). V lost 2 bases to trimming and J lost 4 bases, with 12 bases between them. This CDR3 has 15 residues. Germline lookup yields CDR1 SEHNR and CDR2 FQNEAQ (reference sequence). The CDR3 sequence: CASSLPGERYNEQFF. The CDR3 region has the DNA TGTGCCAGCAGCTTACCGGGAGAGCGGTACAATGAGCAGTTCTTC.

This chain connects TRBV27 to TRBJ2-4; TRBD1 matches at 11 bases. Unmatched junction bases numbered 4, after V lost 3 bases and J lost 6 bases. Germline V CDR1 and CDR2: MNHEY, SMNVEV (reference sequence). The CDR3 consists of 15 residues. CDR3 nucleotides: TGTGCCAGCAGTTTCCCGGGACAGGGGGGAAACATTCAGTACTTC. It codes for CASSFPGQGGNIQYF.

The chain carries TRBV9 and TRBJ2-1; D might be TRBD2 (7 bases). Trimming pared 0 bases from V and 10 bases from J, leaving 14 bases between. The CDR3 sequence is 14 residues long. Per the germline V gene, CDR1 is SGDLS and CDR2 is YYNGEE. In DNA form, the CDR3 reads TGTGCCAGCAGCGTAGGGGGGCAGCGGGGAGAGCAGTTCTTC. The encoded protein is CASSVGGQRGEQFF.

About this clonotype: A much larger clone is a single base away; this may be a read error. The CDR3 DNA reads TGTGCCAGCAGCCAAAGGGTAGCGGGAGCGGGCACCGGGGAGCTGTTTTTT. Protein sequence: CASSQRVAGAGTGELFF. The V and J genes are TRBV11-2 and TRBJ2-2, with TRBD2 matching 9 bases. The CDR3 consists of 17 residues. The trim removed 5 bases at V and 4 bases at J, leaving 11 bases unmatched. The germline V gene has CDR1 SGHAT and CDR2 FQNNGV.

The table lists this clonotype with many counts. The V and J genes are TRBV10-3 and TRBJ2-7; perhaps TRBD1 as D (6 bases). V was pared by 10 bases and J by 2 bases, with 18 bases between. The CDR3 has 14 residues. Germline V gives CDR1 ENHRY, CDR2 SYGVKD. CDR3 sequence: CATATYRAPYEQYV. In nucleotides, the CDR3 is TGTGCCACCGCGACGTACAGGGCGCCCTACGAGCAGTACGTC.

With regard to this clonotype: Just one base apart from a much larger clone, this may be a read error. V and J are TRBV6-1 and TRBJ1-2; a possible D gene is TRBD1 (6 bases). V was cut by 3 bases and J by 5 bases, with 16 bases left in between. This CDR3 has 15 amino acids. CDR1 is MNHNS and CDR2 is SASEGT in the germline V gene. CDR3 region: CASSESWGQGYGYTF. The CDR3 coding sequence is TGTGCCAGCAGTGAGTCTTGGGGGCAAGGATATGGCTACACCTTC.

In this sample, this clonotype turned up many times. V gene TRBV12-3 or TRBV12-4 combines with J gene TRBJ2-7; 7 bases are shared with TRBD2. The CDR3 is made up of 14 amino acids. With 7 bases clipped from V and 3 bases from J, the junction kept 9 bases outside the gene matches. The CDR3, as DNA: TGTGCCAGCAAGGAGCGGGGAGCAGTCTACGAGCAGTACTTC. Its protein is CASKERGAVYEQYF.

CDR3 protein: CASSTQTGRGVTGELFF. CDR3 coding DNA: TGTGCCAGCAGCACCCAGACAGGAAGGGGGGTCACCGGGGAGCTGTTTTTT. The V and J genes are TRBV7-3 and TRBJ2-2; D may match TRBD1 or TRBD2 (6 bases each). Germline V gives CDR1 SGHTA, CDR2 FQGTGA. The CDR3 is made up of 17 amino acids. V lost 5 bases, J lost 4 bases, and 20 bases lay in between.